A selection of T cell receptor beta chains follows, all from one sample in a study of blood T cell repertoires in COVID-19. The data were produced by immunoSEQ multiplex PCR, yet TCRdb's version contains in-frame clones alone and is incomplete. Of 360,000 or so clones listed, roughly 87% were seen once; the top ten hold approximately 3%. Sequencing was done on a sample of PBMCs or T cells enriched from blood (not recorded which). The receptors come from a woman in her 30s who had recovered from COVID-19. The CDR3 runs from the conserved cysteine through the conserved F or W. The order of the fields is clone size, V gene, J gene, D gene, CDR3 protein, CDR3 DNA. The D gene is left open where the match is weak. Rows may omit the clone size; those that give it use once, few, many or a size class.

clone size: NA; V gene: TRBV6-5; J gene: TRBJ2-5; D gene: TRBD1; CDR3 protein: CASSYFGTGKETQYF; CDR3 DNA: TGTGCCAGCAGTTACTTTGGGACAGGAAAAGAGACCCAGTACTTC
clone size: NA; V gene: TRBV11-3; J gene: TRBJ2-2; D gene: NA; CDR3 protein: CASSLSNQGSTGELFF; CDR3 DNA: TGTGCCAGCAGCTTAAGTAATCAGGGGAGCACCGGGGAGCTGTTTTTT
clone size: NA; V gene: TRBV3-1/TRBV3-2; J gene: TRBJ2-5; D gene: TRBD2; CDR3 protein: CASSQDLLAGGGETQYF; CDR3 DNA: TGTGCCAGCAGCCAAGATTTACTAGCGGGGGGAGGGGAGACCCAGTACTTC
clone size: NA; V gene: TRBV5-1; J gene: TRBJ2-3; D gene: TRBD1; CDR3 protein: CASSQRPTGGTDTQYF; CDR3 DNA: TGCGCCAGCAGCCAACGCCCGACAGGGGGGACAGATACGCAGTATTTT
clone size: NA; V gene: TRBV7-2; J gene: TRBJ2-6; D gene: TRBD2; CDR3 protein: CASSPSSGSRSGANVLTF; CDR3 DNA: TGTGCCAGCAGCCCCTCTAGCGGAAGCCGCTCTGGGGCCAACGTCCTGACTTTC
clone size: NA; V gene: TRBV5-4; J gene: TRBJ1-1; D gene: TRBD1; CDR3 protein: CASSQQGANTEAFF; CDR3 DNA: TGTGCCAGCAGCCAACAGGGGGCGAACACTGAAGCTTTCTTT
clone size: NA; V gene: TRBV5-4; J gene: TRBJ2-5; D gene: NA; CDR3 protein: CASSQGVQETQYF; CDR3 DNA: TGTGCCAGCAGCCAAGGGGTCCAAGAGACCCAGTACTTC
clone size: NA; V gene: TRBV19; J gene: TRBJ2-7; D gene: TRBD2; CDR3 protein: CASRGLAGPYEQYF; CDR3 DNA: TGTGCCAGTAGGGGACTAGCGGGCCCCTACGAGCAGTACTTC
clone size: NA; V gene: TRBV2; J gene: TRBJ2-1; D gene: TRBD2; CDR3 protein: CASSLTSGSTNEQFF; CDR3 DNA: TGTGCCAGCAGTTTAACTAGCGGGAGCACAAATGAGCAGTTCTTC
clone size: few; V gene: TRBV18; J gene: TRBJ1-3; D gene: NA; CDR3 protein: CASSASAAGNTIYF; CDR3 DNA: TGTGCCAGCTCAGCAAGCGCTGCTGGAAACACCATATATTTT
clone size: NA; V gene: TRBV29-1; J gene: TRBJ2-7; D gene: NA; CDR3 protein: CSAGTPSYEQYF; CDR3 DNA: TGCAGCGCCGGGACACCCTCCTACGAGCAGTACTTC
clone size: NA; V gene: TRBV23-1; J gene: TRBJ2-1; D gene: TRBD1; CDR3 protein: CASISQGRPYNEQFF; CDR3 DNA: TGCGCCAGCATTTCACAGGGGAGACCCTACAATGAGCAGTTCTTC
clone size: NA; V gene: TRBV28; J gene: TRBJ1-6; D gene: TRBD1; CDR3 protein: CASSPRSQGGSPLHF; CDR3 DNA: TGTGCCAGCAGTCCGCGATCACAGGGGGGTTCACCCCTCCACTTT
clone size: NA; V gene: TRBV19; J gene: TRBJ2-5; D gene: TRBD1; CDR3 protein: CASTRGQGETQYF; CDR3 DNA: TGTGCCAGTACCAGAGGACAGGGGGAGACCCAGTACTTC
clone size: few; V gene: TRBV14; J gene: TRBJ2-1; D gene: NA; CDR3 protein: CASSVTVYNEQFF; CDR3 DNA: TGTGCCAGCAGTGTGACAGTTTACAATGAGCAGTTCTTC